The 8 T cell receptor beta chains reported below all come from one sample, sequenced in a study of blood T cells in healthy people across ages. A sample-barcoded 5' primer and a J-beta primer mix were used in a second PCR of roughly 7 to 12 cycles. TCRdb redid the calling of the 5' RACE reads with MiXCR, one entry per CDR3 protein. The sample shows some 370,000 distinct CDR3 sequences, about half of them seen only once. The sequenced material came from blood. All receptors derive from a man in his 60s in good health.

This clonotype appeared a few times. This chain links TRBV6-2 or TRBV6-3 with TRBJ2-6; D not certain. Trimming took off 8 bases at V and 0 bases at J, with 11 bases between the two ends. In germline, CDR1 is MNHEY, CDR2 SVGEGT. This CDR3 has 15 residues. The CDR3 sequence: CASRGRSSGANVLTF. The CDR3 DNA reads as TGTGCCAGCCGTGGCCGCAGCTCTGGGGCCAACGTCCTGACTTTC.

This clonotype has a count of ten or more. One base away lies a much larger clone, so this may be a sequencing read error. This rearrangement joins TRBV7-9 to TRBJ2-7, with 8 bases matching TRBD2. CDR3 size: 14 residues. From germline, CDR1 is SEHNR and CDR2 FQNEAQ (reference sequence). V lost 1 base and J lost 5; bases outside the gene matches: 4. The CDR3 bases are TGTGCCAGCAGCTTAGGCGGGGGGCCGGACGAGCAGTACTTC. Protein sequence: CASSLGGGPDEQYF.

The genes are TRBV6-5 and TRBJ2-5; D is uncertain. Germline CDR1 is MNHEY and CDR2 is SVGAGI. This CDR3 is 13 amino acids long. The V end lost 6 bases, the J end lost 11 bases, and 19 bases lay between the germline ends. This chain's CDR3 is CASSPGWGTKQYF. The DNA for the CDR3 is TGTGCCAGCAGCCCAGGTTGGGGAACCAAGCAGTACTTC.

This chain connects TRBV4-3 to TRBJ1-6; D is unclear. The CDR3 covers 14 residues. Trimming removed 4 bases from V and 5 bases from J, with 9 bases in between. In germline, CDR1 is LGHNA, CDR2 YSLEER. The DNA for the CDR3 is TGCGCCAGCAGCCTAAGGAACGATAATTCACCCCTCCACTTT. Its protein product is CASSLRNDNSPLHF.

There are a few counts of this clonotype. The chain employs TRBV24-1 and TRBJ1-2, with TRBD1 matching over 7 bases. CDR3 length: 16 amino acids. Germline values: CDR1 KGHDR, CDR2 SFDVKD. The trim removed 0 bases at V and 5 bases at J, leaving 8 bases unmatched. CDR3 nucleotide sequence: TGTGCCACCAGTGATTTGCATCAGGGGGGGATGTATGGCTACACCTTC. Protein sequence: CATSDLHQGGMYGYTF.

V is TRBV7-9 and J is TRBJ2-4; perhaps TRBD1 as D (6 bases). This CDR3 is built from 14 residues. CDR1 is SEHNR and CDR2 is FQNEAQ in the germline V gene (reference sequence). V gave up 5 bases and J gave up 5 bases, with 13 bases separating them. In DNA form, the CDR3 reads TGTGCCAGCAGCCCACAGGGTCGGGAAAACATTCAGTACTTC. It translates to CASSPQGRENIQYF. The whole variable domain, remainder taken from reference TRBV7-9 and TRBJ2-4, is DTGVSQNPRHKITKRGQNVTFRCDPISEHNRLYWYRQTLGQGPEFLTYFQNEAQLEKSRLLSDRFSAERPKGSFSTLEIQRTEQGDSAMYLCASSPQGRENIQYFGAGTRLSVL.

This chain connects TRBV7-2 to TRBJ2-3; weak D call: TRBD2 (5 bases). The CDR3 covers 14 residues. CDR1 and CDR2 (germline): SGHTA, FQGNSA. With 5 bases removed from V and 4 bases from J, the gap between germline ends came to 13 bases. CDR3 loop: CASSPLAIADTQYF. The CDR3 DNA sequence: TGTGCCAGCAGCCCCTTAGCGATCGCAGATACGCAGTATTTT.

This clonotype was found a few times. The J gene is TRBJ2-1, the V gene TRBV11-2; D is unclear. Judging by the DNA end, TRBJ2-7 fits better; the J call may be wrong. The CDR3 consists of 12 residues. Germline CDR1 SGHAT, CDR2 FQNNGV. In DNA form, the CDR3 reads TGTGCCAGCACCCTCCGTACCAATGAGCAGTACTTC. It encodes CASTLRTNEQYF.